Following are 7 T cell receptor beta chains from one sample sequenced in a study of OX40 agonist ivuxolimab in advanced cancers. Assay: immunoSEQ multiplex PCR; the TCRdb copy retains only in-frame clones and omits some. The table lists 31,000 or so clones, 84% of them singletons. The input for sequencing was CD4+ or CD8+ T cells sorted from blood, taken in a trial of the OX40 agonist ivuxolimab. These receptors were collected from an adult with an advanced solid tumor such as melanoma, head and neck, liver or kidney cancer.

DNA of the CDR3: TGTGCCAGCAGGATACAGGGGACGAACACTGAAGCTTTCTTT. Its translation is CASRIQGTNTEAFF. This chain uses TRBV6-1 with TRBJ1-1; TRBD1 aligns across 7 bases. V lost 6 bases to trimming and J lost 1 base; unmatched junction nucleotides: 5. The CDR3 has 14 residues. The V gene's germline CDR1 is MNHNS and CDR2 SASEGT.

The V gene is TRBV30, the J gene TRBJ2-1; D not certain. V lost 5 bases and J 4 bases, leaving 6 bases between the germline ends. The CDR3 length is 11 residues. The germline gives CDR1 GTSNPN, CDR2 SVGIG (reference sequence). CDR3 amino acids: CAWYEYNEQFF. CDR3 bases: TGTGCCTGGTATGAATACAATGAGCAGTTCTTC.

A few counts support this clone. The chain carries TRBV4-2 and TRBJ2-7; 10 positions match TRBD2. This CDR3 is built from 16 residues. Trimming cost V 4 bases and J 3 bases; bases outside gene matches: 9. Germline V gives CDR1 LGHNA, CDR2 YNFKEQ. CDR3 DNA: TGTGCCAGCAGCCTTGATGCTAGCGGGAGATACTACGAGCAGTACTTC. Translating gives CASSLDASGRYYEQYF.

This sequence joins TRBV5-5 and TRBJ2-7; tentative D call: TRBD1 (6 bases). The germline V and J ends were trimmed by 3 bases and 6 bases, with 19 bases remaining between them. Germline V lookup: CDR1 SGHKS, CDR2 YYEKEE (reference sequence). The CDR3 consists of 15 residues. The CDR3 nucleotides are TGTGCCAGCAGCTCAATGACCACTCAGGGGTTCGAGCAGTACTTC. Protein: CASSSMTTQGFEQYF.

The rearrangement joins TRBV6-4 to TRBJ2-1; no definite D call. The V gene's germline CDR1 is MRHNA and CDR2 SNTAGT. The CDR3 runs to 14 residues. Between the trimmed V and J ends, which lost 0 bases and 5 bases, there was a span of 8 bases. CDR3 sequence (DNA): TGTGCCAGCAGTGACTCTGGTTGGGACAATGAGCAGTTCTTC. This encodes CASSDSGWDNEQFF.

The chain employs TRBV7-6 and TRBJ2-7; perhaps TRBD1 as D (6 bases). The CDR3 spans 14 residues. Trimming shortened V by 4 bases and J by 0 bases, and 10 bases separated the two germline ends. CDR1 SGHVS and CDR2 FNYEAQ come from the germline V gene. The CDR3 spells CASSWTASSYEQYF. DNA for the CDR3: TGTGCCAGCAGCTGGACAGCAAGCTCCTACGAGCAGTACTTC.

The rearrangement joins TRBV28 to TRBJ1-2; D is uncertain. Germline CDR1 is MDHEN and CDR2 is SYDVKM. Trimming took off 2 bases at V and 1 base at J, with 8 bases between the two ends. The CDR3 sequence is 14 residues long. The CDR3: CASSLGHSNYGYTF. CDR3 DNA sequence: TGTGCCAGCAGTTTAGGTCACAGTAACTATGGCTACACCTTC.